These T cell receptor beta chains were read from a single sample in a study of regulatory T cells in long-lasting Graves disease. TCRdb itself ran the multiplex PCR reads through MiXCR, one entry per CDR3 protein. The repertoire holds roughly 610,000 distinct CDR3 sequences, with around 15% as singletons. A further study also used this sample, focusing on T cells in Graves' hyperthyroidism and ophthalmopathy.

This material consisted of peripheral blood mononuclear cells (PBMCs), taken at new diagnosis, from a patient treated with antithyroid drugs. These receptors were obtained from a woman aged 30 to 39 with Graves disease. Each CDR3 is given with its conserved first and last residue. Fields, in order: V gene, J gene, CDR3 protein.

V gene: TRBV7-9; J gene: TRBJ1-4; CDR3 protein: CASSSYLTGNEKLFF
V gene: TRBV6-1; J gene: TRBJ2-7; CDR3 protein: CASKGTVESEQYF
V gene: TRBV6-1; J gene: TRBJ2-2; CDR3 protein: CASTLPPGELFF
V gene: TRBV10-2; J gene: TRBJ2-5; CDR3 protein: CASGWTSRETQYF
V gene: TRBV30; J gene: TRBJ1-3; CDR3 protein: CAWSVRGNTIYF
V gene: TRBV11-3; J gene: TRBJ2-3; CDR3 protein: CASSDGTGEDTQYF
V gene: TRBV7-3; J gene: TRBJ2-5; CDR3 protein: CASAESGLAGEETQYF
V gene: TRBV27; J gene: TRBJ2-2; CDR3 protein: CASSKQGAGELFF
V gene: TRBV29-1; J gene: TRBJ1-2; CDR3 protein: CSAGASYGYTF
V gene: TRBV24-1; J gene: TRBJ1-2; CDR3 protein: CATSLDGGGPVYGYTF
V gene: TRBV6-1; J gene: TRBJ2-1; CDR3 protein: CASSEISNEQFF
V gene: TRBV30; J gene: TRBJ1-2; CDR3 protein: CAWALTGQIYGYTF
V gene: TRBV2; J gene: TRBJ2-7; CDR3 protein: CASGIAEGGEQYF
V gene: TRBV6-1; J gene: TRBJ2-7; CDR3 protein: CASSEDPGSSYEQYF
V gene: TRBV15; J gene: TRBJ2-3; CDR3 protein: CATSRDETGGDTQYF
V gene: TRBV7-9; J gene: TRBJ2-4; CDR3 protein: CASSPQSTSRNIQYF
V gene: TRBV28; J gene: TRBJ2-7; CDR3 protein: CASSSPRTGGHEQYF
V gene: TRBV28; J gene: TRBJ2-7; CDR3 protein: CASSREGTGGAYEQYF
V gene: TRBV20-1; J gene: TRBJ2-5; CDR3 protein: CSAPDNPRLRDRETQYF
V gene: TRBV19; J gene: TRBJ2-1; CDR3 protein: CASSISWQGARNEQFF
V gene: TRBV20-1; J gene: TRBJ1-5; CDR3 protein: CSARARRNQPQHF
V gene: TRBV16; J gene: TRBJ1-5; CDR3 protein: CASGVFQPQHF
V gene: TRBV3-1; J gene: TRBJ1-5; CDR3 protein: CASSYGQGGSPNQPQHF
V gene: TRBV6-5; J gene: TRBJ1-2; CDR3 protein: CASSYSSWGQGGYTF
V gene: TRBV4-1; J gene: TRBJ1-2; CDR3 protein: CASSRGGTGTSSYYGYTF
V gene: TRBV6-1; J gene: -; CDR3 protein: CASTDSTRNEQFF
V gene: TRBV28; J gene: TRBJ2-1; CDR3 protein: CASRPSWGAMGNEQFF
V gene: TRBV15; J gene: TRBJ2-1; CDR3 protein: CATSRFEGGRVWNNEQFF
V gene: TRBV27; J gene: TRBJ2-7; CDR3 protein: CASSSSGTGYEQYF
V gene: TRBV7-9; J gene: TRBJ2-5; CDR3 protein: CASSLAEIQETQYF
V gene: TRBV6-5; J gene: TRBJ2-7; CDR3 protein: CASSYDGTSGTYEQYF